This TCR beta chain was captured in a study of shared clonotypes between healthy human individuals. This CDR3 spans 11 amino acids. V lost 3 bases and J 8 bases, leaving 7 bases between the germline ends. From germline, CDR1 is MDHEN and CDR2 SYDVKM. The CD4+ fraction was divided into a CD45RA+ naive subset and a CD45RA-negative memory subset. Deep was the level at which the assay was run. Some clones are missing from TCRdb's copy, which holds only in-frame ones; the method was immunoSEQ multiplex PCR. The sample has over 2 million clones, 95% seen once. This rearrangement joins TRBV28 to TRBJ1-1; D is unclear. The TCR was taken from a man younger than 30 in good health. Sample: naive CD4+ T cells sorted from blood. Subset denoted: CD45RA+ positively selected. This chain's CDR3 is CASSFLGEAFF. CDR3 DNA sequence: TGTGCCAGCAGTTTTTTAGGCGAAGCTTTCTTT. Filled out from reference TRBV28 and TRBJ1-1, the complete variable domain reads DVKVTQSSRYLVKRTGEKVFLECVQDMDHENMFWYRQDPGLGLRLIYFSYDVKMKEKGDIPEGYSVSREKKERFSLILESASTNQTSMYLCASSFLGEAFFGQGTRLTVV.